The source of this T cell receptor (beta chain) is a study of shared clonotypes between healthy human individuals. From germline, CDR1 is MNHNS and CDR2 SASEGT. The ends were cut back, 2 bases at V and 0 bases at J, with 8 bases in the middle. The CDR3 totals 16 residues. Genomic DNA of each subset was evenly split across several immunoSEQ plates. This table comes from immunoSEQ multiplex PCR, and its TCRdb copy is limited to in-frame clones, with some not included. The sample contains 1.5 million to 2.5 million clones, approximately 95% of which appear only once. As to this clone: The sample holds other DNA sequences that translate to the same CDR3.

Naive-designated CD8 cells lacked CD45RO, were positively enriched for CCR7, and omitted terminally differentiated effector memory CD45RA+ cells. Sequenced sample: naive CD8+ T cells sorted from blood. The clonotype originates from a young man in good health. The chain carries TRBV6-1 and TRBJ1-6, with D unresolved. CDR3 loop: CASSEQTSSYNSPLHF. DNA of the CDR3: TGTGCCAGCAGTGAACAAACGAGCTCCTATAATTCACCCCTCCACTTT.